This T cell receptor (beta chain) was recovered during a study of cytomegalovirus exposure and HLA in healthy donors (dated by TCRdb to 2016 to 2017). With regard to the full study: In an earlier analysis of 550 to 750 of the donors, 250 to 350 Gb of sequence data and 117 million unique TCR beta sequences from 150 million to 200 million T cells were reported. An early release that covered about 600 HLA-typed donors contained approximately 300 gigabases of sequencing data and about 84 million unique TCR sequences. Of the roughly 390 genotyped donors, about 80% fell in the genetic ancestry cluster associated with self-reported Caucasian donors. The study aimed to test whether signatures of past pathogen exposure could be identified by cataloging public T cell receptors. The study profiled the T cell repertoires of 550 to 700 subjects by immunosequencing and related them to cytomegalovirus serostatus. In addition to the first cohort of approximately 670 subjects, a separate validation cohort of 120 different subjects was used. The study combined high-throughput TCR immunosequencing, statistical association of individual TCRs with disease status, and machine learning to predict cytomegalovirus infection status. A later analysis re-examined previously published TCR beta repertoires from just over 650 donors and added high-resolution HLA genotyping to investigate patterns of TCR occurrence. Rather than drawing on any new phenotypic data, the later analysis identified candidate immune exposures from TCR beta sequences and the way those sequences occurred across donors. An earlier analysis of 587 of the donors used high-throughput TCR beta sequencing to judge whether each TCR beta V gene segment behaved as functional or pseudogenic. Donor age, sex, ethnicity and CMV serostatus were compiled together with the repertoire data. In a later genetic analysis, genome-wide SNP genotypes for about 65% of the 666 donors were used, and that subset was treated as a discovery cohort. All discovery cohort repertoires had been generated on a single sequencing platform. HLA typing included class I and class II loci at four-digit resolution. Typing coverage differed by locus: A, B, C, DRB1 and DQB1 were typed in about 629-640 donors, DQA1 in 500 to 550, DPA1 in over 600, and DPB1 in approximately 450. Because of strong linkage in the cohort, roughly five DR-DQ haplotypes were treated as single units for association and clustering. On average, around 230,000 unique TCR beta nucleotide sequences were sequenced per donor among 398 genotyped donors of the cohort, with roughly 18% of those sequences being non-productive.

Trimming costs V 5 bases and J 1 base, and their ends lie 8 bases apart. CDR1 and CDR2, per the germline V gene (reference sequence), are LNHNV and YYDKDF. The CDR3 holds 14 amino acids from the cysteine to the phenylalanine. The kept DNA is CDR3 alone, 42 bases in frame from the first base. In the case of this clone: Its specific antigen is unknown.

Results and caveats for the whole study, not just this receptor: Most TCR sequences were seen in very few donors, while some public TCRs were found in many individuals. Only TCR beta chains were sequenced in this cohort, and the absence of alpha or paired-chain data limited detectable features. A later genetic analysis reported fewer N-insertions in productive TCRs among donors in an Asian-associated ancestry cluster than the roughly 700-donor mean. According to a later analysis, most CMV-associated TCR beta chains appeared to be HLA-restricted, and the HLA associations seemed to be driven largely by CMV exposure. An earlier analysis of around 500 of the donors showed that most TCR beta V segments appeared in productive rearrangements either about 87% or about 30% of the time, which broadly matched IMGT annotations. The 87-base-pair reads could not distinguish some IMGT-functional V segments, including TRBV6-2 and TRBV6-3, so those segments were excluded. The earlier analysis of about 600 of the donors excluded fewer than 20 rarely observed V segments, including chromosome 9 orphons, because counts were too low. Sequencing depth was assumed to be roughly uniform across donors in the presence/absence analyses, though that assumption may not hold. Correlated functional status among segregating V segments might reflect linkage disequilibrium, but an unknown experimental factor could not be ruled out. The classifier was reported to diagnose cytomegalovirus status with high specificity and sensitivity in both the original and validation cohorts. A further reported finding was that TCR beta sequences accurately predicted the HLA-A and HLA-B alleles for most subjects in the first cohort. CMV serostatus was the only immune exposure information available for the cohort. The authors suggested that the approach could potentially be extended to other disease states and immunological phenotypes. Several of the top co-occurrence clusters appeared to be linked to parvovirus B19, influenza, CMV and Epstein-Barr virus, according to a later analysis. A later genetic analysis associated a missense DCLRE1C variant with V-gene and J-gene trimming of TCR beta chains, and an independent cohort replicated the association. When HLA alleles, especially DR and DQ, strongly co-occurred, TCR associations were difficult to assign to individual alleles. According to a later analysis, TCR association rates differed among HLA loci, with DRB1 alleles showing the most associated TCRs and HLA-C alleles showing the fewest. A cluster of highly shared sequence variants was judged likely to represent a technical artifact of the sequencing pipeline. Compared with equally common non-associated chains, HLA-associated TCR beta chains in a later analysis were more clonally expanded and had lower generation probabilities. A few of the identified cytomegalovirus-associated TCR beta chains were confirmed in vitro to be specific for cytomegalovirus antigens. In a later analysis, more than 15,000 TCR beta sequences were associated with specific HLA alleles at a false discovery rate of 0.05. A total of 150 to 200 TCR beta chains were listed by the study as associated with cytomegalovirus. Because HLA typing was missing for some donors at each locus, association tests included only the typed subset.

Preparation of the library involved the immunoSEQ multiplex PCR assay. For the multiplex PCR, a mixture combining 60 forward primers for TCR Vbeta segments and 13 reverse primers for TCR Jbeta segments was used. The CDR3 region of rearranged TCR beta genes was amplified from genomic DNA with a multiplex PCR assay. Amplified TCR beta libraries were sequenced as 87-base-pair reads on the Illumina HiSeq System. As for the original processing: In a later analysis, tens of millions of unique TCR beta chains were counted across the approximately 640 repertoires, and roughly 11 million of these chains were shared by at least two donors. Raw reads were error-corrected and collapsed into unique sequences with a nearest-neighbor algorithm that merged closely related sequences to remove PCR and sequencing errors. Alignment of CDR3 sequences to IMGT reference sequences was used to assign V, D and J gene segments. For a sequence to be retained, a match of at least six nucleotides to both a V gene segment and a J gene segment was required. A rearrangement was called productive if the CDR3 had no stop codons and remained in frame with V and J, and every other rearrangement was called non-productive. Following IMGT convention, CDR3 was defined as the stretch from the second conserved V-encoded cysteine up to the conserved J-encoded phenylalanine. In an earlier analysis of more than 550 of the donors, sequences lacking an unambiguous match to a single V gene segment were excluded. An earlier analysis of about 600 of the donors called V segments functional above 56.7% productive rearrangements and segregating when the between-donor standard deviation exceeded 5%. A statistical classification framework was developed to diagnose cytomegalovirus status using the catalog of TCR beta chain sequences. V and J gene assignment, in a later analysis, came from comparing TCR nucleotide sequences with IMGT/GENE-DB human TR gene sequences. The TCRdist pipeline was used in a later analysis to assign CDR3 sequences and most-parsimonious VDJ recombination scenarios. In a later analysis, each TCR beta chain was defined by its CDR3 amino acid sequence together with its V-gene family, and reads without a unique V-gene family were excluded. As a way to deal with suspected cross-contamination and a sequencing artifact, a later analysis dropped hundreds of nucleotide sequences that were highly shared and had low generation probability. For each public chain, a later analysis derived a clonal expansion index from normalized ranks of inferred template counts within each repertoire. Generation probabilities in a later analysis came from a VDJ recombination model fitted to out-of-frame rearrangements, and those results were checked against IGoR. A later analysis scored TCR-TCR, TCR-HLA and TCR-CMV co-occurrence with hypergeometric tests, applying a repertoire-size bias correction to TCR pairs. In a later analysis, false discovery rates were estimated by permuting HLA or CMV assignments 20 times. In a later analysis, co-occurring TCRs were grouped using DBSCAN, with TCRdist sequence similarity added in when clustering inside HLA-allele-positive subsets. Repertoires with fewer than 30,000 or more than 120,000 public chains were left out of co-occurrence clustering, as were four to six repertoires with anomalous nucleotide sharing. The clones in this table, taken by TCRdb from immuneACCESS, are in-frame only. Not every clone is retained; where verified, under half of the shortfall comes from an unresolved V gene, and the cause of the rest is unknown. V and J calls and clone size are those listed in that table; D and trimming were worked out from the DNA. The record for this sample contains some 75,000 clones. The ten most abundant clones make up about 5% of the sample.

The cohort comprised approximately 700 healthy bone marrow donors. At the time of sampling, all cohort members were nominally healthy, though unrecorded immune exposures were likely present. The donor tested CMV seronegative, placing the donor among the 350 to 400 seronegative members of the cohort. A peripheral blood sample was provided by each donor, and peripheral blood mononuclear cells were used for TCR beta sequencing. The Qiagen DNeasy Blood Extraction Kit was used to extract genomic DNA from the blood cell samples. Sequencing used PBMCs. This chain joins TRBV15 to TRBJ2-2, and the D gene may be TRBD1, 5 bases matching. This sequence was found in a man aged 35-49 years in good health and CMV-seronegative. The CDR3 reads CATSGAVNTGELFF. Read as DNA, the sequence is TGTGCCACCAGCGGGGCGGTGAACACCGGGGAGCTGTTTTTT.